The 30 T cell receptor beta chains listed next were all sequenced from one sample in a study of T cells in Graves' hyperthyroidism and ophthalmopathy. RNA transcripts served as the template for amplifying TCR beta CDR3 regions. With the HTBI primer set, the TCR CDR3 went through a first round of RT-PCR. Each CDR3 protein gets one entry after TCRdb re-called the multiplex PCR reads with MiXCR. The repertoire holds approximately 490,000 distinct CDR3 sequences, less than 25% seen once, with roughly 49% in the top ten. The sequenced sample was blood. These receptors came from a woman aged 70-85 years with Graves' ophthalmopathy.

CDR3 sequence: CATRNSREAEAFF. CDR3 in DNA: TGTGCCACCAGAAATTCCAGGGAGGCTGAAGCTTTCTTT. This rearrangement joins TRBV24-1 to TRBJ1-1; maybe TRBD1 (5 bases). CDR1 is KGHDR and CDR2 is SFDVKD in the germline V gene. V lost 7 bases, J lost 6 bases, and 14 bases lay in between. This CDR3 contains 13 residues.

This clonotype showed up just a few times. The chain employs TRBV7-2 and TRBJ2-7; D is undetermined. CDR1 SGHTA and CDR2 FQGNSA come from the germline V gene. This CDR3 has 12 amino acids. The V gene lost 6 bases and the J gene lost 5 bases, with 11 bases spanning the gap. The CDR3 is CASSTGWNEQYF. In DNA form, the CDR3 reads TGTGCCAGCAGTACGGGTTGGAACGAGCAGTACTTC.

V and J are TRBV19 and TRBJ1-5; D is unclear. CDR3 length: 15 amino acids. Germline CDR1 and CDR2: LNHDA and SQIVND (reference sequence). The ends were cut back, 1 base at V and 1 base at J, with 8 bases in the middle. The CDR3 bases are TGTGCCAGTAGTATAGGACCGGGGAGCAATCAGCCCCAGCATTTT. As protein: CASSIGPGSNQPQHF.

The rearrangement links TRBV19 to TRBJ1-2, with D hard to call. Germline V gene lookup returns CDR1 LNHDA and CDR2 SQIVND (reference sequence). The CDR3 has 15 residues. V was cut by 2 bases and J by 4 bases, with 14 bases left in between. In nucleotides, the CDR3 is TGTGCCAGTAGTATAACCCAGAGGATCTCCTATGGCTACACCTTC. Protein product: CASSITQRISYGYTF. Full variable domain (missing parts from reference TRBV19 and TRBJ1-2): DGGITQSPKYLFRKEGQNVTLSCEQNLNHDAMYWYRQDPGQGLRLIYYSQIVNDFQKGDIAEGYSVSREKKESFPLTVTSAQKNPTAFYLCASSITQRISYGYTFGSGTRLTVV.

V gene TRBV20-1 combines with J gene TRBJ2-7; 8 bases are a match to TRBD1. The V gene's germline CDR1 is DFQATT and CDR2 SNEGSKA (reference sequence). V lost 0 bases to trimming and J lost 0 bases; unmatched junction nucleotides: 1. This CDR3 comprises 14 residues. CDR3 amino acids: CSARDTGGSYEQYF. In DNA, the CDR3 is TGCAGTGCTAGAGATACAGGGGGCTCCTACGAGCAGTACTTC.

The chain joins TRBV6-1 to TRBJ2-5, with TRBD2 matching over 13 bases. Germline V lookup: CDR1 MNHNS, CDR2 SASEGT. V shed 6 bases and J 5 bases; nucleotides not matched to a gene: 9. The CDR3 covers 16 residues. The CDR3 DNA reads TGTGCCAGCAGCCGCGGGACTAGCGGGAATGTGGAGACCCAGTACTTC. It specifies CASSRGTSGNVETQYF.

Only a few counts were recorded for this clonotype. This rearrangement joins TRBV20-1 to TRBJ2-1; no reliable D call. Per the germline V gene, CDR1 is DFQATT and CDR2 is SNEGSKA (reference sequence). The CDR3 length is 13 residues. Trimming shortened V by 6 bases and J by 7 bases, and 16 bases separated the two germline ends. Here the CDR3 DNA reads TGCAGTGCAACGCACCCACAGAGGAATGAGCAGTTCTTC. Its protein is CSATHPQRNEQFF.

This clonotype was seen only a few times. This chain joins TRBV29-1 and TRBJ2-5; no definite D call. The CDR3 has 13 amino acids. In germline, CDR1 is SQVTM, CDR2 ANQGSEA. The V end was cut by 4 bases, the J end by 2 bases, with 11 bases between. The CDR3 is CSVGRRDQETQYF. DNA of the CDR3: TGCAGCGTTGGCCGGAGAGATCAAGAGACCCAGTACTTC.

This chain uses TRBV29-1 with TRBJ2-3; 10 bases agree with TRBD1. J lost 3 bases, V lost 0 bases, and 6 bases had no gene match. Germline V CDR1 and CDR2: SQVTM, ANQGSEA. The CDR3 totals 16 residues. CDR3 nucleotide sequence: TGCAGCGTTGAAGATCGGACAGGGGGTGGGACAGATACGCAGTATTTT. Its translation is CSVEDRTGGGTDTQYF.

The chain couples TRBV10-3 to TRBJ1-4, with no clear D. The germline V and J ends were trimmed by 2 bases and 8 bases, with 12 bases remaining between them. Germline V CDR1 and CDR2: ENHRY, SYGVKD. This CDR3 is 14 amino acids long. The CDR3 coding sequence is TGTGCCATCAGTGAGGGGGAAGGAGGCGAAAAACTGTTTTTT. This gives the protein CAISEGEGGEKLFF.

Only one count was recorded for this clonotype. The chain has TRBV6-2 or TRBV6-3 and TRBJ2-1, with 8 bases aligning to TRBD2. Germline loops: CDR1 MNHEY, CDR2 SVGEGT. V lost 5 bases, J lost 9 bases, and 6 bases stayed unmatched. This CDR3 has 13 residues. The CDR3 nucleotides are TGTGCCAGCAGTGACATAGCGGGATCTGAGCAGTTCTTC. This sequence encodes CASSDIAGSEQFF.

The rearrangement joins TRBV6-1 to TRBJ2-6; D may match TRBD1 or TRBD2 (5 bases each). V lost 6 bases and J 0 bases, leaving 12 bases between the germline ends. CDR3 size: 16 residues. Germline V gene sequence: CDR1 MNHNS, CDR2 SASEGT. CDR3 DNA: TGTGCCAGCAGACCTGGGACGAGCTCTGGGGCCAACGTCCTGACTTTC. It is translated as CASRPGTSSGANVLTF.

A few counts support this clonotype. The CDR3 coding sequence is TGTGCCAGTAGTACTCCAGGTTTAACTCAGCCCCAGCATTTT. Translating it yields CASSTPGLTQPQHF. This chain connects TRBV19 to TRBJ1-5; D gene ambiguous. Per germline, CDR1 LNHDA and CDR2 SQIVND (reference sequence). CDR3 length: 14 amino acids. V lost 4 bases, J lost 6 bases, and 13 bases lay in between.

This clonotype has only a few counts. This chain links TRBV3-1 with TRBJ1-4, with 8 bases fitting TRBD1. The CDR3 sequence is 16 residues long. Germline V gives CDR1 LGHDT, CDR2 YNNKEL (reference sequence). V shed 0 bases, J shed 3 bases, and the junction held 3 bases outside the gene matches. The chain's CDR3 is CASSQDRGLANEKLFF. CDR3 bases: TGTGCCAGCAGCCAAGACAGGGGGCTAGCTAATGAAAAACTGTTTTTT.

The CDR3 DNA reads TGTGCCAGTAGTTTTATAGGGACTGAAGCTTTCTTT. Translating it yields CASSFIGTEAFF. The V gene is TRBV19, the J gene TRBJ1-1, with unresolved D. The CDR3 covers 12 residues. Germline CDR1 and CDR2: LNHDA and SQIVND (reference sequence). Trimming took off 5 bases at V and 5 bases at J, with 9 bases between the two ends.

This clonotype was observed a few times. This CDR3 is CSAFLGGTDTQYF. In nucleotides, the CDR3 is TGCAGTGCTTTCCTTGGGGGGACAGATACGCAGTATTTT. The rearrangement links TRBV20-1 to TRBJ2-3; a possible D gene is TRBD2 (6 bases). CDR1 and CDR2 from the germline V gene are DFQATT and SNEGSKA (reference sequence). The CDR3 has 13 amino acids. Trimming shortened V by 5 bases and J by 3 bases, and 12 bases separated the two germline ends.

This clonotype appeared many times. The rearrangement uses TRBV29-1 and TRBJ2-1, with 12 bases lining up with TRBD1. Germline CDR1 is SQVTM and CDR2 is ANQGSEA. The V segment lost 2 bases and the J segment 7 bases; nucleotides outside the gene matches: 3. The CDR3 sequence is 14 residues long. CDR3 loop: CSVEKGQGANEQFF. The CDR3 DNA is TGCAGCGTTGAAAAGGGACAGGGGGCGAATGAGCAGTTCTTC.

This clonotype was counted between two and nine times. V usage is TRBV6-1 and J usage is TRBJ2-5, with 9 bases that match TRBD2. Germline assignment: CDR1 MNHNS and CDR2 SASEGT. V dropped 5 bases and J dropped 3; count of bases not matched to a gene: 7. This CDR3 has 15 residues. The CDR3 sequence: CASSLLAGWEETQYF. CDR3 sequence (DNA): TGTGCCAGCAGTTTGCTAGCGGGGTGGGAAGAGACCCAGTACTTC.

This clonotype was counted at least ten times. CDR3: CASSPPSTGRPYEQYF. The DNA of the CDR3 is TGTGCCAGCTCACCACCGTCGACAGGGAGGCCCTACGAGCAGTACTTC. The chain links TRBV18 to TRBJ2-7, with D maybe TRBD1 (7 bases). CDR1 is KGHSH, CDR2 LQKENI, per germline. Trimming stripped 0 bases from V and 2 bases from J, with 14 bases between. The CDR3 extends over 16 amino acids.

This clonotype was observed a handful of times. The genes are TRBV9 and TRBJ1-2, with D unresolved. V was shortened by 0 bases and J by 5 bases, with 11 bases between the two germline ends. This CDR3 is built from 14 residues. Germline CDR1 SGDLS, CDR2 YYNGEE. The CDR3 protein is CASSVEVGNYGYTF. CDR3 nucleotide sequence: TGTGCCAGCAGCGTAGAAGTAGGGAATTATGGCTACACCTTC. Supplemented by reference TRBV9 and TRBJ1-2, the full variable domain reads DSGVTQTPKHLITATGQRVTLRCSPRSGDLSVYWYQQSLDQGLQFLIQYYNGEERAKGNILERFSAQQFPDLHSELNLSSLELGDSALYFCASSVEVGNYGYTFGSGTRLTVV.

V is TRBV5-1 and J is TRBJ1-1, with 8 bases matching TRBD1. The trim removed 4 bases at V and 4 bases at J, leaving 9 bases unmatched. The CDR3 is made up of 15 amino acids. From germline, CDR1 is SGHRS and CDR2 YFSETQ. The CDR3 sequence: CASSPRTGQFTEAFF. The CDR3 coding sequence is TGCGCCAGCAGCCCCCGGACAGGGCAGTTCACTGAAGCTTTCTTT.

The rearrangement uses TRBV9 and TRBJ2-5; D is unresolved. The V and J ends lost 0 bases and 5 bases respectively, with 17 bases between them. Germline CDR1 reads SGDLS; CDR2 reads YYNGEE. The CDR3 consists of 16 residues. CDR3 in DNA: TGTGCCAGCAGCGTAGCTTTTTCCGGCGGTACGGAGACCCAGTACTTC. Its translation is CASSVAFSGGTETQYF. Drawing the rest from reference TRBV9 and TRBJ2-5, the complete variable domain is DSGVTQTPKHLITATGQRVTLRCSPRSGDLSVYWYQQSLDQGLQFLIQYYNGEERAKGNILERFSAQQFPDLHSELNLSSLELGDSALYFCASSVAFSGGTETQYFGPGTRLLVL.

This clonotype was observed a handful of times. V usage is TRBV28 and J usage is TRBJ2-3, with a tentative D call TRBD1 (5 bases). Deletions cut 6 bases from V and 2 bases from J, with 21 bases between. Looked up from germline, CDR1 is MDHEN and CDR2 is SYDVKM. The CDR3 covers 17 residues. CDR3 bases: TGTGCCAGCAGCCCTGGGGCTCTTGGTCCCACCACAGATACGCAGTATTTT. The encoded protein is CASSPGALGPTTDTQYF.

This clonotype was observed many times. CDR3 DNA sequence: TGTGCCAGCAGTTCGGCTAGCGGAGAAACAGATACGCAGTATTTT. This sequence encodes CASSSASGETDTQYF. The chain combines TRBV2 with TRBJ2-3; 7 nucleotides align to TRBD2. Germline assignment: CDR1 SNHLY and CDR2 FYNNEI. The CDR3 totals 15 residues. V was clipped by 5 bases and J by 3 bases; unmatched bases: 8.

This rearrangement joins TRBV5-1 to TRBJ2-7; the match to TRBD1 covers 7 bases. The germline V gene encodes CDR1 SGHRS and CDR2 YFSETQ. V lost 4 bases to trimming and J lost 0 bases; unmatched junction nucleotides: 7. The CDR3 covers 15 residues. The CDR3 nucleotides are TGCGCCAGCAGCCGGGACAGACAAAGCTCCTACGAGCAGTACTTC. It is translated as CASSRDRQSSYEQYF.

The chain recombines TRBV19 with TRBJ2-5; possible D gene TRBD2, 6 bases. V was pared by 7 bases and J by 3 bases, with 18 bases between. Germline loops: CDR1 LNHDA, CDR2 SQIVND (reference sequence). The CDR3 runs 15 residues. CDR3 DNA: TGTGCCAGTAACGGCCAGGCTAGCGCCGAAGAGACCCAGTACTTC. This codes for CASNGQASAEETQYF.

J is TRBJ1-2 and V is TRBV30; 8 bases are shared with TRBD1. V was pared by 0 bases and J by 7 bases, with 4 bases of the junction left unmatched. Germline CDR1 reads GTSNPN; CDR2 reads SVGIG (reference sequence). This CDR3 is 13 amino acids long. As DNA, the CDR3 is TGTGCCTGGAGTGTCCAGGGGGCCGGTGGCTACACCTTC. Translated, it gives CAWSVQGAGGYTF. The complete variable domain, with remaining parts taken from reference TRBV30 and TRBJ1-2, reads SQTIHQWPATLVQPVGSPLSLECTVEGTSNPNLYWYRQAAGRGLQLLFYSVGIGQISSEVPQNLSASRPQDRQFILSSKKLLLSDSGFYLCAWSVQGAGGYTFGSGTRLTVV.

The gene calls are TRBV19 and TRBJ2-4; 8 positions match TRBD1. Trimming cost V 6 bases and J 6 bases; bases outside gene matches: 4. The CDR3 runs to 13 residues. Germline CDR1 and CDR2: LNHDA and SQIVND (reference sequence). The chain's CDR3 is CASSRDRGNIQYF. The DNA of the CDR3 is TGTGCCAGTAGCCGCGACAGGGGAAACATTCAGTACTTC.

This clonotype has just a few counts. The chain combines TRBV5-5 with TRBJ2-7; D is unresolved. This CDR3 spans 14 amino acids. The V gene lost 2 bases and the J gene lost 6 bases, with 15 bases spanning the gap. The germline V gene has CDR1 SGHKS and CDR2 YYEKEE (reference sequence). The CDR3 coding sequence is TGTGCCAGCAGCTTCGTCAGCCAGATTGGCGAGCAGTACTTC. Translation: CASSFVSQIGEQYF.

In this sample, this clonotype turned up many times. DNA of the CDR3: TGTGCCAGCAGCTTGACAGGGCAGTATGGCTACACCTTC. This sequence encodes CASSLTGQYGYTF. This chain uses TRBV11-2 with TRBJ1-2; 7 positions match TRBD1. The V gene end was trimmed by 3 bases and the J gene end by 5 bases; junction bases not matched to a gene: 3. CDR3 length: 13 amino acids. The germline CDR1 and CDR2 sequences are SGHAT and FQNNGV.